The next 22 T cell receptor beta chains were all read from a single sample in a study of CD8+CD57+ T cells in acquired aplastic anemia. Whoever was chosen for sequencing had shown CD8+CD57+ cell expansion by flow cytometry. It was genomic DNA that served as the template for profiling TCR beta VDJ and CDR3. Using its own MiXCR run on the reads, TCRdb lists one record per CDR3 protein. This sample has 130,000 or so distinct CDR3 sequences; over 30% occur once, and the top ten carry 2.6%. The sequenced sample consisted of sorted CD4+, CD8+, or CD8+CD57+ T cells (not recorded which) from PBMCs. All receptors come from a human donor with aplastic anemia.

J is TRBJ2-3 and V is TRBV4-3, with D unclear. In germline, CDR1 is LGHNA, CDR2 YSLEER. V dropped 3 bases and J dropped 1 base, with 14 bases sitting between them. The CDR3 has 16 amino acids. The CDR3 loop is CASSQSPLGGTDTQYF. For the CDR3, the DNA is TGCGCCAGCAGCCAGTCCCCGTTAGGTGGCACAGATACGCAGTATTTT.

This clonotype was seen repeatedly, ten times or more. V gene TRBV5-8 combines with J gene TRBJ2-7; D uncertain. V was trimmed by 4 bases and J by 6 bases, leaving 14 bases between them. The CDR3 length is 13 residues. Germline V gives CDR1 SGHTS, CDR2 YDEGEE. Here the CDR3 reads CASSPGRSGEQYV. DNA of the CDR3: TGTGCCAGCAGCCCTGGACGGTCTGGCGAGCAGTACGTC.

The chain has TRBV4-2 and TRBJ1-4, with 8 bases that match TRBD1. CDR3 size: 17 residues. CDR1 and CDR2 from the germline V gene are LGHNA and YNFKEQ. The V gene end was trimmed by 2 bases and the J gene end by 8 bases; junction bases not matched to a gene: 13. CDR3 in amino acids: CASSQPDRGVRTEKLFF. CDR3 DNA sequence: TGTGCCAGCAGCCAACCCGACAGGGGAGTAAGAACAGAAAAACTGTTTTTT.

This clonotype was counted many times. This chain connects TRBV4-1 to TRBJ1-5; possible D gene TRBD1, 6 bases. The germline V and J ends were trimmed by 0 bases and 5 bases, with 14 bases remaining between them. Germline V gene sequence: CDR1 MGHRA, CDR2 YSYEKL. CDR3 length: 16 amino acids. CDR3 region: CASSQEAGASHQPQHF. In DNA form, the CDR3 reads TGCGCCAGCAGCCAAGAAGCGGGGGCTTCCCATCAGCCCCAGCATTTT.

This clonotype was detected ten times or more. This rearrangement joins TRBV7-9 to TRBJ1-5; 7 nucleotides match TRBD1. The trim removed 4 bases at V and 4 bases at J, leaving 7 bases unmatched. Germline lookup yields CDR1 SEHNR and CDR2 FQNEAQ (reference sequence). CDR3 size: 15 residues. The CDR3 loop is CASSSTGVGNQPQHF. The CDR3 nucleotides are TGTGCCAGCAGCTCAACAGGGGTTGGGAATCAGCCCCAGCATTTT.

This clonotype was detected a few times. The chain employs TRBV10-1 and TRBJ2-7; D gene unclear. The CDR3 runs 12 residues. Germline values: CDR1 WNHNN, CDR2 SYGVQD (reference sequence). Trimming removed 5 bases from V and 12 bases from J, with 17 bases in between. The CDR3, as DNA: TGCGCCAGCAGTAACAGCGCCTACGTGCGGTACTTC. Protein sequence: CASSNSAYVRYF.

J is TRBJ1-1 and V is TRBV5-6; TRBD1 might be the D (5 bases). The germline gives CDR1 SGHDT, CDR2 YYEEEE. The CDR3 has 15 residues. Between the trimmed V and J ends, which lost 4 bases and 4 bases, there was a span of 17 bases. The CDR3 bases are TGTGCCAGCAGCCGGGGCGCCGAAGATGGCACTGAAGCTTTCTTT. Translated, it gives CASSRGAEDGTEAFF.

This clonotype appeared once. V usage is TRBV29-1 and J usage is TRBJ2-5; 7 bases map to TRBD1. V was pared by 0 bases and J by 5 bases, with 6 bases of the junction left unmatched. Germline V gene sequence: CDR1 SQVTM, CDR2 ANQGSEA. This CDR3 is built from 14 residues. The CDR3 coding sequence is TGCAGCGTTGAAGAGGACAGGCCGGGGGAGACCCAGTACTTC. The encoded protein is CSVEEDRPGETQYF.

This clonotype was counted once. The chain employs TRBV19 and TRBJ1-2; D not resolved. The CDR3 totals 12 residues. CDR1 and CDR2 (germline): LNHDA, SQIVND (reference sequence). Trimming stripped 3 bases from V and 3 bases from J, with 5 bases between. The CDR3 is CASSINDYGYTF. For the CDR3, the DNA is TGTGCCAGTAGTATTAATGACTATGGCTACACCTTC.

The rearrangement joins TRBV10-2 to TRBJ1-2, with D maybe TRBD1 (5 bases). The CDR3 totals 14 residues. The V end lost 7 bases, the J end lost 3 bases, and 15 bases lay between the germline ends. Germline V CDR1 and CDR2: WSHSY, SAAADI. The CDR3 is CASIRAGGDYGYTF. The CDR3 bases are TGCGCCAGCATTCGGGCGGGGGGAGACTATGGCTACACCTTC.

The chain couples TRBV20-1 to TRBJ2-7; 12 bases are shared with TRBD1. The germline CDR1 and CDR2 sequences are DFQATT and SNEGSKA (reference sequence). J was trimmed by 5 bases and V by 7 bases; bases with no gene match: 3. The CDR3 extends over 12 amino acids. DNA for the CDR3: TGCAGTGGAGGGACAGGGGGCAACGAGCAGTACTTC. This encodes CSGGTGGNEQYF.

This clonotype was detected many times. The chain employs TRBV10-3 and TRBJ1-2, with TRBD1 identical over 7 bases. Germline CDR1 and CDR2: ENHRY and SYGVKD. The V and J ends lost 7 bases and 3 bases, in that order; junction bases with no gene match: 2. The CDR3 sequence is 12 residues long. The CDR3 bases are TGTGCCATCACCAGGGGGGACTATGGCTACACCTTC. This gives the protein CAITRGDYGYTF.

This chain uses TRBV25-1 with TRBJ1-2; 10 nucleotides line up with TRBD1. The CDR3 has 19 amino acids. Trimming at V came to 6 bases and at J to 4 bases, leaving 20 bases not matched to a gene. The V gene's germline CDR1 is MGHDK and CDR2 SYGVNS. The CDR3 DNA sequence: TGTGCCAGCAGCCCAACCTTTAACCGACAGGGGGCGCTTGGCTATGGCTACACCTTC. The encoded protein is CASSPTFNRQGALGYGYTF.

This clonotype was recorded at least ten times. The chain links TRBV9 to TRBJ2-3; either TRBD1 or TRBD2 may fit D (5 bases each). Trimming removed 4 bases at V and 0 bases at J, with 12 bases between. This CDR3 has 15 amino acids. Germline V gives CDR1 SGDLS, CDR2 YYNGEE. The CDR3 DNA sequence: TGTGCCAGCAGCCCTGGGGGAACTAGCACAGATACGCAGTATTTT. Protein sequence: CASSPGGTSTDTQYF.

This clonotype was found once. The chain links TRBV29-1 to TRBJ2-7, with D possibly matching TRBD2 (5 bases). Germline V gene sequence: CDR1 SQVTM, CDR2 ANQGSEA. This CDR3 spans 12 amino acids. CDR3 sequence: CSARTDSYEQCV. As DNA, the CDR3 is TGCAGCGCCCGGACGGACTCCTACGAGCAGTGCGTC.

The chain combines TRBV10-3 with TRBJ2-7, with D perhaps matching TRBD1 (7 bases). The V and J ends lost 2 bases and 7 bases respectively, with 15 bases between them. Per germline, CDR1 ENHRY and CDR2 SYGVKD. This CDR3 has 14 amino acids. CDR3 bases: TGTGCCATCAGTGAGATAACAGGGGCGGGGGAGCAGTACTTC. Amino acids: CAISEITGAGEQYF.

Concerning this clonotype: It may be a read error: a sequence one base away is much more abundant. CDR3 protein: CSARGIRERLFF. The CDR3 DNA sequence: TGCAGTGCTAGGGGCATACGGGAAAGACTGTTTTTT. This rearrangement joins TRBV20-1 to TRBJ1-4; D ambiguous. The CDR3 runs 12 residues. Germline-derived CDR1 and CDR2 are DFQATT and SNEGSKA (reference sequence).

This clonotype was counted ten times or more. V is TRBV24-1 and J is TRBJ1-5; weak D call: TRBD1 (5 bases). V was clipped by 5 bases and J by 2 bases, with 9 bases between them. Germline CDR1 reads KGHDR; CDR2 reads SFDVKD. This CDR3 has 14 amino acids. The CDR3 nucleotides are TGTGCCACCAGTGCAGGGATGGGCAATCAGCCCCAGCATTTT. The encoded protein is CATSAGMGNQPQHF.

The V gene is TRBV20-1, the J gene TRBJ2-7; unclear D gene. The J call may be mistaken, given a closer DNA end match to TRBJ2-1. The germline V gene encodes CDR1 DFQATT and CDR2 SNEGSKA (reference sequence). The length of the CDR3 is 11 residues. The CDR3: CSATPMDEQFF. CDR3 bases: TGCAGTGCTACACCTATGGATGAGCAGTTCTTC.

For this clonotype: This CDR3 is missing its conserved last phenylalanine or tryptophan, likely due to a read error. The rearrangement joins TRBV20-1 to TRBJ2-7; weak D call: TRBD1 (6 bases). This CDR3 is 16 amino acids long. The V gene's germline CDR1 is DFQATT and CDR2 SNEGSKA (reference sequence). V was clipped by 6 bases and J by 9 bases, with 30 bases between them. CDR3 sequence: CSAEVGLGQFTGGQYL. CDR3 nucleotide sequence: TGCAGTGCGGAAGTCGGATTAGGACAGTTTACTGGCGGGCAGTACCTC.

This chain connects TRBV7-2 to TRBJ2-5; no clear D. The germline CDR1 and CDR2 sequences are SGHTA and FQGNSA. The CDR3 extends over 14 amino acids. V lost 4 bases and J 2 bases, leaving 11 bases between the germline ends. CDR3 sequence reads: CASSWVGGQETQYF. The CDR3 DNA follows: TGTGCCAGCAGCTGGGTAGGCGGACAAGAGACCCAGTACTTC.

The V call is TRBV29-1, the J call TRBJ1-5; 7 nucleotides match TRBD1. The CDR3 contains 12 residues. The germline V gene has CDR1 SQVTM and CDR2 ANQGSEA. V lost 5 bases and J lost 6; bases outside the gene matches: 4. The CDR3 region is CSVNQGVQPQHF. CDR3 nucleotide sequence: TGCAGCGTTAATCAGGGGGTTCAGCCCCAGCATTTT.